This record looks at one T cell receptor (beta chain) sequence and its context. Its antigen is undetermined. Negatively enriched CD4+ T cells were divided by CD45RA into naive and memory. This entry comes from a study of shared clonotypes between healthy human individuals. Study-wide results and caveats: Clonotypes shared by all four donors outscored non-shared clonotypes in generation probability.

Data came from immunoSEQ multiplex PCR; TCRdb stores just in-frame clones and leaves some out. The repertoire holds some 1,400,000 clones, over 95% seen once, with 1% to 1.5% in the top ten. The sequenced sample was naive CD4+ T cells sorted from blood. Described subset: CD45RA+ positively selected. This receptor was taken from a man under 40 in good health.

The CDR3 DNA is TGTGCCAGCTCCCCTGTACTAGCGGGAGGCAGGAATGAGCAGTTCTTC. It is translated as CASSPVLAGGRNEQFF. The J gene is TRBJ2-1, the V gene TRBV18; 12 bases are a match to TRBD2. Unmatched junction bases numbered 10, after V lost 6 bases and J lost 7 bases. CDR3 length: 16 residues. Germline V gene sequence: CDR1 KGHSH, CDR2 LQKENI.